The 26 T cell receptor beta chains given below trace back to one sample, sequenced in a study of cytomegalovirus exposure and HLA in healthy donors. The PCR ran on 60 Vbeta and 13 Jbeta primers. TCRdb's table, derived via immunoSEQ multiplex PCR, lists solely in-frame clones and lacks some. The data contain roughly 100,000 clones, less than 85% of them singletons. Sequencing was carried out using PBMCs. The receptors stem from a man aged 55-75 years in good health and CMV-seronegative.

This clone was recorded only once. The rearrangement uses TRBV11-2 and TRBJ2-5; perhaps TRBD2 as D (6 bases). The CDR3 has 14 amino acids. Germline values: CDR1 SGHAT, CDR2 FQNNGV. V was clipped by 3 bases and J by 4 bases, with 12 bases between them. This CDR3 reads CASSLGGPGETQYF. The CDR3 nucleotides are TGTGCCAGCAGCTTGGGGGGTCCAGGAGAGACCCAGTACTTC.

A note on this clone: In the same sample, other DNA sequences code for this CDR3. This chain joins TRBV6-4 and TRBJ1-1; D is unclear. This CDR3 is 16 amino acids long. From germline, CDR1 is MRHNA and CDR2 SNTAGT. V shed 9 bases and J shed 5 bases, with 25 bases lying between them. This CDR3 reads CARAGGLLNERTEAFF. CDR3 nucleotide sequence: TGTGCCAGAGCAGGTGGCCTCTTAAACGAGCGGACTGAAGCTTTCTTT.

The V call is TRBV7-9, the J call TRBJ2-3, with no clear D. The CDR3 sequence is 14 residues long. Per the germline V gene, CDR1 is SEHNR and CDR2 is FQNEAQ (reference sequence). The V and J ends lost 1 base and 3 bases respectively, with 8 bases between them. In DNA form, the CDR3 reads TGTGCCAGCAGCTTAGAGAAACGGACAGATACGCAGTATTTT. Protein product: CASSLEKRTDTQYF.

The J gene is TRBJ2-2, the V gene TRBV5-4; D unresolved. The CDR3 runs 15 residues. Germline CDR1 and CDR2: SGHNT and YYREEE (reference sequence). V gave up 0 bases and J gave up 2 bases, with 8 bases separating them. The DNA of the CDR3 is TGTGCCAGCAGCTTGGTTGCACATAACACCGGGGAGCTGTTTTTT. It yields the protein CASSLVAHNTGELFF. The entire variable domain, with the rest obtained from reference TRBV5-4 and TRBJ2-2, is as follows: ETGVTQSPTHLIKTRGQQVTLRCSSQSGHNTVSWYQQALGQGPQFIFQYYREEENGRGNFPPRFSGLQFPNYSSELNVNALELDDSALYLCASSLVAHNTGELFFGEGSRLTVL.

The chain combines TRBV7-2 with TRBJ2-6; D might be TRBD2 (7 bases). CDR1 is SGHTA and CDR2 is FQGNSA in the germline V gene. With 2 bases removed from V and 2 bases from J, the gap between germline ends came to 13 bases. There are 17 residues in the CDR3. The CDR3 DNA reads TGTGCCAGCAGCTTAACGGGGGGCGGTACTGGGGCCAACGTCCTGACTTTC. This translates into CASSLTGGGTGANVLTF.

The V gene is TRBV9, the J gene TRBJ1-2; 7 nucleotides align to TRBD1. The V and J ends lost 3 bases and 4 bases, in that order; junction bases with no gene match: 6. The CDR3 is 14 amino acids. Germline values: CDR1 SGDLS, CDR2 YYNGEE. The CDR3 nucleotides read TGTGCCAGCAGCGCGAGGGACAGCTTCTATGGCTACACCTTC. It is translated as CASSARDSFYGYTF.

This clone has only a few counts. The chain carries TRBV19 and TRBJ2-2; 8 bases align to TRBD1. Looked up from germline, CDR1 is LNHDA and CDR2 is SQIVND (reference sequence). The CDR3 has 15 amino acids. The V and J ends lost 7 bases and 1 base, in that order; junction bases with no gene match: 5. CDR3 nucleotide sequence: TGTGCCAGTAACCCGGACAGGGAGAACACCGGGGAGCTGTTTTTT. This encodes CASNPDRENTGELFF. The entire variable domain, with the rest obtained from reference TRBV19 and TRBJ2-2, is as follows: DGGITQSPKYLFRKEGQNVTLSCEQNLNHDAMYWYRQDPGQGLRLIYYSQIVNDFQKGDIAEGYSVSREKKESFPLTVTSAQKNPTAFYLCASNPDRENTGELFFGEGSRLTVL.

The rearrangement links TRBV7-9 to TRBJ2-7, with 7 nucleotides matching TRBD1. V was pared by 3 bases and J by 5 bases, with 10 bases of the junction left unmatched. The germline V gene has CDR1 SEHNR and CDR2 FQNEAQ (reference sequence). The CDR3 totals 15 residues. This chain's CDR3 is CASSFFSAGGHEQYF. Here the CDR3 DNA reads TGTGCCAGCAGCTTTTTTTCGGCAGGGGGTCACGAGCAGTACTTC.

J is TRBJ2-5 and V is TRBV5-1; a possible D gene is TRBD2 (6 bases). This CDR3 comprises 14 residues. Trimming left V 1 base short and J 3 bases short, with 10 bases between. Per germline, CDR1 SGHRS and CDR2 YFSETQ. For the CDR3, the DNA is TGCGCCAGCAGCTTGTTGGGACTGAAAGAGACCCAGTACTTC. Translated, it gives CASSLLGLKETQYF.

In its sample, this clone was seen a few times. The V gene is TRBV19, the J gene TRBJ1-2; tentatively, D is TRBD1 (6 bases). Trimming left V 7 bases short and J 0 bases short, with 9 bases between. The CDR3 sequence is 13 residues long. In germline, CDR1 is LNHDA, CDR2 SQIVND (reference sequence). This CDR3 is CASTGTPNYGYTF. The CDR3 DNA is TGTGCCAGTACTGGGACACCTAACTATGGCTACACCTTC.

The chain uses TRBV29-1 and TRBJ1-2, with TRBD1 as a possible D gene (6 bases). This CDR3 comprises 12 residues. V was trimmed by 3 bases and J by 8 bases, leaving 13 bases between them. Germline V gives CDR1 SQVTM, CDR2 ANQGSEA. The CDR3 is CSVDPGAWGYTF. The CDR3 nucleotides read TGCAGCGTTGACCCAGGGGCGTGGGGCTACACCTTC.

V is TRBV7-2 and J is TRBJ2-3; 7 nucleotides line up with TRBD1. Germline CDR1 SGHTA, CDR2 FQGNSA. Germline trimming cut 3 bases from V and 4 bases from J; bases unmatched to any gene: 4. This CDR3 is 14 amino acids long. The chain's CDR3 is CASSFGRGSDTQYF. The CDR3 bases are TGTGCCAGCAGCTTCGGCAGGGGGTCAGATACGCAGTATTTT.

The chain carries TRBV23-1 and TRBJ1-3, with TRBD1 matching 7 bases. TRBV23-1 is reported as an ORF; its role is uncertain. The CDR3 consists of 18 residues. V trimming: 4 bases; J trimming: 0 bases; junction bases outside the gene matches: 12. The CDR3 reads CASSPLADRVLSGNTIYF. CDR3 in DNA: TGCGCCAGCAGTCCCCTTGCTGACAGGGTGCTCTCTGGAAACACCATATATTTT.

V is TRBV7-2 and J is TRBJ1-1, with D unclear. Trimming pared 6 bases from V and 5 bases from J, leaving 13 bases between. Germline V gene data show CDR1 as SGHTA and CDR2 as FQGNSA. This CDR3 is built from 13 residues. CDR3: CASSGGWETEAFF. CDR3 in DNA: TGTGCCAGCAGTGGCGGGTGGGAGACTGAAGCTTTCTTT.

The chain uses TRBV28 and TRBJ1-2; 7 bases fit TRBD1. This CDR3 is 15 amino acids long. Looked up from germline, CDR1 is MDHEN and CDR2 is SYDVKM. The trim removed 6 bases at V and 4 bases at J, leaving 11 bases unmatched. CDR3 sequence reads: CASRKDRAGGYGYTF. The CDR3 DNA reads TGTGCCAGCAGGAAAGACAGGGCGGGCGGCTATGGCTACACCTTC.

The rearrangement uses TRBV6-4 and TRBJ1-1, with 7 bases that match TRBD1. J gave up 4 bases and V 6 bases, and 8 bases lay outside the gene matches. Germline V gives CDR1 MRHNA, CDR2 SNTAGT. The CDR3 length is 14 residues. The CDR3 loop is CASSLGGSSTEAFF. In nucleotides, the CDR3 is TGTGCCAGCAGCCTAGGGGGCTCGAGCACTGAAGCTTTCTTT.

This clone showed up just a few times. The chain is built from TRBV11-2 and TRBJ1-4; weak D call: TRBD1 (6 bases). The CDR3 sequence is 15 residues long. CDR1 and CDR2 (germline): SGHAT, FQNNGV. Trimming left V 7 bases short and J 3 bases short, with 15 bases between. The CDR3 sequence is CASTLQGRANEKLFF. As DNA, the CDR3 is TGTGCCAGCACCCTTCAGGGGAGGGCTAATGAAAAACTGTTTTTT.

This clone was counted a single time. The rearrangement links TRBV7-8 to TRBJ2-2, with D perhaps matching TRBD2 (6 bases). Trimming took 1 base from V and 5 from J, leaving 20 bases between them. Germline lookup yields CDR1 SGHVS and CDR2 FQNEAQ. This CDR3 region has 18 residues. The CDR3 spells CASSLEFAGPSVTGELFF. The DNA for the CDR3 is TGTGCCAGCAGCTTAGAGTTTGCGGGGCCGTCGGTAACCGGGGAGCTGTTTTTT.

The J gene is TRBJ1-3, the V gene TRBV5-4, with D perhaps TRBD1 (6 bases). The CDR3 has 15 amino acids. Trimming removed 4 bases at V and 4 bases at J, with 15 bases between. From germline, CDR1 is SGHNT and CDR2 YYREEE (reference sequence). CDR3 DNA: TGTGCCAGCAGCCCGAGGGCAGGGGAGGGAAACACCATATATTTT. It specifies CASSPRAGEGNTIYF.

This clone is medium-sized (0.01 to 0.1%) by share. This chain connects TRBV5-3 to TRBJ2-3; weak D call: TRBD1 (5 bases). TRBV5-3 is an ORF, and what it does is uncertain. The ends were cut back, 10 bases at V and 0 bases at J, with 12 bases in the middle. The CDR3 has 13 amino acids. The DNA of the CDR3 is TGTGCCGGCTACAGGCTTAGCACAGATACGCAGTATTTT. Its protein product is CAGYRLSTDTQYF.

The gene calls are TRBV7-2 and TRBJ1-6; 7 bases match TRBD1. Trimming cost V 3 bases and J 5 bases; bases outside gene matches: 4. Germline V lookup: CDR1 SGHTA, CDR2 FQGNSA. CDR3 length: 15 residues. CDR3 loop: CASSFDDRDNSPLHF. The CDR3 nucleotides read TGTGCCAGCAGCTTCGATGACAGGGATAATTCACCCCTCCACTTT.

The chain joins TRBV27 to TRBJ2-7; TRBD2 might be the D (6 bases). Per germline, CDR1 MNHEY and CDR2 SMNVEV (reference sequence). This CDR3 contains 13 residues. V shed 6 bases and J shed 6 bases, with 15 bases lying between them. CDR3 sequence (DNA): TGTGCCAGCAGGAGGACTACTGGGCTCGAGCAGTACTTC. It specifies CASRRTTGLEQYF.

The CDR3 DNA reads TGCGCCAGCAGCTTAGGCCCGAGGACAGGGGACAACAATGAGCAGTTCTTC. Protein sequence: CASSLGPRTGDNNEQFF. The V gene is TRBV5-1, the J gene TRBJ2-1; TRBD1 aligns across 9 bases. From germline, CDR1 is SGHRS and CDR2 YFSETQ. The J segment lost 5 bases and the V segment lost 2 bases, leaving 11 bases of the junction unmatched. The CDR3 is 17 amino acids. The entire variable domain, with the rest obtained from reference TRBV5-1 and TRBJ2-1, is as follows: KAGVTQTPRYLIKTRGQQVTLSCSPISGHRSVSWYQQTPGQGLQFLFEYFSETQRNKGNFPGRFSGRQFSNSRSEMNVSTLELGDSALYLCASSLGPRTGDNNEQFFGPGTRLTVL.

This clone was seen a handful of times. In DNA form, the CDR3 reads TGTGCCAGCAGTTTACAGGGAGGCAATCAGCCCCAGCATTTT. Translating gives CASSLQGGNQPQHF. The rearrangement uses TRBV6-6 and TRBJ1-5; D possibly corresponds to TRBD1 (6 bases). Trimming stripped 4 bases from V and 2 bases from J, with 9 bases between. The germline CDR1 and CDR2 sequences are MNHNY and SVGAGI (reference sequence). This CDR3 is built from 14 residues.

This clone was counted between two and nine times. The CDR3 region has the DNA TGTGCCAGCAGCTTGTATGGAGGGGAGGGTCAGCCCCAGCATTTT. It is translated as CASSLYGGEGQPQHF. The gene calls are TRBV5-6 and TRBJ1-5; the D gene is possibly TRBD1 (5 bases). CDR3 length equals 15 residues. V was cut by 1 base and J by 6 bases, with 14 bases left in between. Germline values: CDR1 SGHDT, CDR2 YYEEEE.

This clone appeared a few times. The rearrangement uses TRBV7-9 and TRBJ1-2, with a weak D call TRBD1 (5 bases). Trimming shortened V by 5 bases and J by 2 bases, and 12 bases separated the two germline ends. CDR3 size: 14 residues. From germline, CDR1 is SEHNR and CDR2 FQNEAQ (reference sequence). CDR3 nucleotide sequence: TGTGCCAGCAGCCCCCAGCAGGGAAACTATGGCTACACCTTC. Translated, it gives CASSPQQGNYGYTF.